One and the same sample provided the 5 T cell receptor beta chains below, sequenced in a study of immune heterogeneity within non-small cell lung tumors. A multiplex PCR containing 32 V primers and 13 J primers was used to amplify TCR beta CDR3. TCRdb re-derived calls from the multiplex PCR reads in MiXCR, one entry per CDR3 protein. The repertoire has about 21,000 distinct CDR3 sequences, less than 35% of them found once; the top ten carry 4.4%. Genomic DNA from bulk tumor acted as the template, and 600 ng was loaded per sample. During surgery, each primary tumor gave multiple biopsies spaced as far apart as possible. Newly diagnosed with untreated non-small cell lung cancer, the patients underwent curative surgery. Sequenced: lung tumor tissue. The receptor source for this set is a man aged 40-55 years with non-small cell lung cancer.

This clonotype was recorded many times. The CDR3 loop reads CASSPRDRASGYTF. The CDR3 nucleotides read TGTGCCAGCAGCCCGAGGGACAGGGCTTCTGGCTACACCTTC. The rearrangement uses TRBV14 and TRBJ1-2, with 9 bases identical to TRBD1. Trimming took 4 bases from V and 7 from J; bases not matched to a gene: 7. CDR1 and CDR2 (germline): SGHDN, FVKESK. There are 14 residues in the CDR3.

The rearrangement links TRBV9 to TRBJ2-3; 12 nucleotides agree with TRBD2. Germline lookup yields CDR1 SGDLS and CDR2 YYNGEE. J was trimmed by 4 bases and V by 4 bases; bases with no gene match: 7. The CDR3 length is 16 residues. Written as DNA, the CDR3 is TGTGCCAGCAGCCCTTGGACTAGCGGGACCCCAGATACGCAGTATTTT. This codes for CASSPWTSGTPDTQYF.

This clonotype came up a few times. This chain connects TRBV2 to TRBJ2-3; 8 bases map to TRBD1. With 5 bases clipped from V and 4 bases from J, the junction kept 8 bases outside the gene matches. From germline, CDR1 is SNHLY and CDR2 FYNNEI. The CDR3 spans 15 residues. CDR3 residues: CASSLQGAGSDTQYF. The CDR3 DNA follows: TGTGCCAGCAGTTTGCAGGGGGCAGGGTCAGATACGCAGTATTTT.

To note about this clonotype: A much larger clone differs by one base, so this may be a read error. The chain employs TRBV5-4 and TRBJ1-6, with TRBD1 identical over 7 bases. This CDR3 is 14 amino acids long. Germline CDR1 SGHNT, CDR2 YYREEE (reference sequence). CDR3 protein: CASNLGQNNSPLHF. CDR3 nucleotides: TGTGCCAGCAACTTGGGACAGAACAATTCACCCCTCCACTTT.

About this clonotype itself: A much larger clone lies one base from this, so it may be a read error. V usage is TRBV10-3 and J usage is TRBJ1-2, with 8 bases aligning to TRBD1. Looked up from germline, CDR1 is ENHRY and CDR2 is SYGVKD. The CDR3 has 14 amino acids. CDR3 sequence (DNA): TGTGTCATCTCTCAAACGACAGGGGAGTATGGCTACACCTTC. This encodes CVISQTTGEYGYTF.